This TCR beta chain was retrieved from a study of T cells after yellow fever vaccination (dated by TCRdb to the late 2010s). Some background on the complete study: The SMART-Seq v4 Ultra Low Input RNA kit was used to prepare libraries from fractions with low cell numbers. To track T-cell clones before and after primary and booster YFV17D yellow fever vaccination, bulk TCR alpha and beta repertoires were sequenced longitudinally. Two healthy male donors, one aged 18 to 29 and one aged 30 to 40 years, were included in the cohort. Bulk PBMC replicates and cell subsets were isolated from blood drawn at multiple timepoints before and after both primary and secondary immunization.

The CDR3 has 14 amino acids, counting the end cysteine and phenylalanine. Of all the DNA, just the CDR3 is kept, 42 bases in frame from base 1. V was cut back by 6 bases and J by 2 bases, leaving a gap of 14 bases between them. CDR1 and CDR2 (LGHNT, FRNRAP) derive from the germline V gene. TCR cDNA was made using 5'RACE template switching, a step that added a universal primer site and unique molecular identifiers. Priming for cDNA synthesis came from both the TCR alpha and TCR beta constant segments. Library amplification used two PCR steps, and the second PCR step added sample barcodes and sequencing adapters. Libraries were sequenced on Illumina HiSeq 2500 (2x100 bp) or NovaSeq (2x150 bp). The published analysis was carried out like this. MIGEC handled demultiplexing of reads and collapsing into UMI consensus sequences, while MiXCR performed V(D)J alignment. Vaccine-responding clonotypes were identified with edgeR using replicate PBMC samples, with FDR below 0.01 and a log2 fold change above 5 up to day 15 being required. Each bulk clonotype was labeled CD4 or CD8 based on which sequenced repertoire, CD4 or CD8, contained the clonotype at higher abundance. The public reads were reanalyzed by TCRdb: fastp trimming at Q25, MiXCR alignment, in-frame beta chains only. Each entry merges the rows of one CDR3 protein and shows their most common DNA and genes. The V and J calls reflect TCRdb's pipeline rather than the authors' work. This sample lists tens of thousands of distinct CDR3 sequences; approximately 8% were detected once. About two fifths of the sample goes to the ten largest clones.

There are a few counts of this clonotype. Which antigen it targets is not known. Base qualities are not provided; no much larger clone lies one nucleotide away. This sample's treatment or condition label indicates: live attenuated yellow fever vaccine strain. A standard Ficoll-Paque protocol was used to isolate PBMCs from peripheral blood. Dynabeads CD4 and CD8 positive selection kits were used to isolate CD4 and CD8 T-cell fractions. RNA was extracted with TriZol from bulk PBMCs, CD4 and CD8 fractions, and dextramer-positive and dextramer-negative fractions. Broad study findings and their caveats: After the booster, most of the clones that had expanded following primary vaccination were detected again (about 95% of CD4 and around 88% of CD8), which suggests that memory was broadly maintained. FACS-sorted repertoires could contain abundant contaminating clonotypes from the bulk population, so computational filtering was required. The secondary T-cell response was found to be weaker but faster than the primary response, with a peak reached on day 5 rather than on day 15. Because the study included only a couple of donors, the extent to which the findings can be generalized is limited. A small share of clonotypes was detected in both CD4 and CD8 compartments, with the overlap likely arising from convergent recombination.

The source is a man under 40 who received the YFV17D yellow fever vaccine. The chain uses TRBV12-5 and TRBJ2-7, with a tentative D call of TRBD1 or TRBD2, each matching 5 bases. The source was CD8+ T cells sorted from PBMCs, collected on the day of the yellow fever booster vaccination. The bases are TGTGCTAGTGGGATAGGGACGCTAGCCTACGAGCAGTACTTC. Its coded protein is CASGIGTLAYEQYF.